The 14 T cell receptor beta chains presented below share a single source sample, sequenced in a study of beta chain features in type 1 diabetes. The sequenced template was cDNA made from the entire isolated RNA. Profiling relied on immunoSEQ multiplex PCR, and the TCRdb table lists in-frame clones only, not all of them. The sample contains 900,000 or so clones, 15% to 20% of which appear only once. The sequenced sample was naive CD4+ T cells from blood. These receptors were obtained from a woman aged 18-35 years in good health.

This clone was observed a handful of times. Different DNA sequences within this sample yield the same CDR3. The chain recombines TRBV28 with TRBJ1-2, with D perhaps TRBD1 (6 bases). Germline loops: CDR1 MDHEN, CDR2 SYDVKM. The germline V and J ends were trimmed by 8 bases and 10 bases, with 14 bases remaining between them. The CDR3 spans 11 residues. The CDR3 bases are TGTGCCAGCGGTCGGGGGGCTGCCTACACCTTC. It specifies CASGRGAAYTF.

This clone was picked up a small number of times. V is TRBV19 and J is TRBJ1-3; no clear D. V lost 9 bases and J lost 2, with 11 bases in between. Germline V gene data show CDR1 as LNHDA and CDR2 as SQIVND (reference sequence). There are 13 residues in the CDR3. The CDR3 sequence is CASRTLPGNTIYF. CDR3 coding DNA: TGTGCCAGCAGGACCCTCCCTGGAAACACCATATATTTT.

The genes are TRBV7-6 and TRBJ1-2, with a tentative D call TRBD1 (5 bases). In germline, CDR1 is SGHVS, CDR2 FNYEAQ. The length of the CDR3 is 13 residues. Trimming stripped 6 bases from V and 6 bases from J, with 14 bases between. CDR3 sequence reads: CASSYQGGDGYTF. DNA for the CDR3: TGTGCCAGCAGTTATCAGGGAGGGGATGGCTACACCTTC.

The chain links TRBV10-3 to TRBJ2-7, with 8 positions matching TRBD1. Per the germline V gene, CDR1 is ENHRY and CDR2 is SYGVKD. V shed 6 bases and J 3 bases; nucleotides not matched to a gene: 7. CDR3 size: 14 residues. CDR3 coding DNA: TGTGCCATCAGAGGGGACAGGACCCTCTACGAGCAGTACTTC. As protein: CAIRGDRTLYEQYF.

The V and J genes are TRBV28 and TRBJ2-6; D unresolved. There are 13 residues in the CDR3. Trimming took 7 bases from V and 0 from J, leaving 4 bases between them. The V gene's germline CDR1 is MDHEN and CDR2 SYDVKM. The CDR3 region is CASKVSGANVLTF. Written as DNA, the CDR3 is TGTGCCAGCAAGGTCTCTGGGGCCAACGTCCTGACTTTC.

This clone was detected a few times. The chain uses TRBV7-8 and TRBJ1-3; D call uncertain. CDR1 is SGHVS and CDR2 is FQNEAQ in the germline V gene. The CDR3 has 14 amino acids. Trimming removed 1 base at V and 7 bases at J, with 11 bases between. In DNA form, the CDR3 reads TGTGCCAGCAGCTTAGGTTTTGCTCGGAACACCATATATTTT. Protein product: CASSLGFARNTIYF. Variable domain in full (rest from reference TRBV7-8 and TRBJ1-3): GAGVSQSPRYKVAKRGQDVALRCDPISGHVSLFWYQQALGQGPEFLTYFQNEAQLDKSGLPSDRFFAERPEGSVSTLKIQRTQQEDSAVYLCASSLGFARNTIYFGEGSWLTVV.

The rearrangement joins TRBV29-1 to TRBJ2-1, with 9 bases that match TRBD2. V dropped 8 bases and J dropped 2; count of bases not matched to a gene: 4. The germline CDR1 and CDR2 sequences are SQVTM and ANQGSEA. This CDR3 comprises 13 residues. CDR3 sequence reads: CSSQREAYNEQFF. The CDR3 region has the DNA TGCAGCTCACAGCGGGAGGCCTACAATGAGCAGTTCTTC.

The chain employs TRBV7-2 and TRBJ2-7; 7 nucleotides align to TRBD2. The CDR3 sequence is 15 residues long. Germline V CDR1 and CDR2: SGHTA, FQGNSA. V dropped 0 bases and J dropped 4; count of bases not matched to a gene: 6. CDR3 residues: CASSLALGLGYEQYF. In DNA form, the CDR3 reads TGTGCCAGCAGCTTAGCGCTCGGACTAGGTTACGAGCAGTACTTC.

The CDR3 sequence is CASSLEDSLQFF. Written as DNA, the CDR3 is TGTGCCAGCAGCCTCGAGGACAGTTTGCAGTTCTTC. The chain couples TRBV11-2 to TRBJ2-1; possibly TRBD1 for D (6 bases). Looked up from germline, CDR1 is SGHAT and CDR2 is FQNNGV. V was clipped by 5 bases and J by 12 bases, with 14 bases between them. This CDR3 spans 12 amino acids.

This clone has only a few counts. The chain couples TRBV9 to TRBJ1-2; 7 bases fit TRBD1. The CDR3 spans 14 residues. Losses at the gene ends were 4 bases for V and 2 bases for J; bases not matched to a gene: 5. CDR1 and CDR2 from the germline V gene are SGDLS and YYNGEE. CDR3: CASSPGQPNYGYTF. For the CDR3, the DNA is TGTGCCAGCAGCCCGGGACAGCCCAACTATGGCTACACCTTC. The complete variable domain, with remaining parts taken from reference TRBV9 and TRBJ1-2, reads DSGVTQTPKHLITATGQRVTLRCSPRSGDLSVYWYQQSLDQGLQFLIQYYNGEERAKGNILERFSAQQFPDLHSELNLSSLELGDSALYFCASSPGQPNYGYTFGSGTRLTVV.

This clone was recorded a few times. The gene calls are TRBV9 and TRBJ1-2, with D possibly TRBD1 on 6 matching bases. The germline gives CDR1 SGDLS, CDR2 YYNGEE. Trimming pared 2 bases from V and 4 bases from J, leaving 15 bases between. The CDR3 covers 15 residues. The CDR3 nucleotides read TGTGCCAGCAGCGTTATACCGGGGGCGGTCTATGGCTACACCTTC. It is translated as CASSVIPGAVYGYTF.

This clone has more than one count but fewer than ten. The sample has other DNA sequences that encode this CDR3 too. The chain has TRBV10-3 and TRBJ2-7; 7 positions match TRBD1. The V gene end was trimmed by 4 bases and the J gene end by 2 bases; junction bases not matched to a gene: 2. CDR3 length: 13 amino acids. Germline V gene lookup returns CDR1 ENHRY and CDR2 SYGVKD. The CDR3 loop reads CAISGTGAYEQYF. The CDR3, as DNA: TGTGCCATCAGTGGGACAGGCGCCTACGAGCAGTACTTC.

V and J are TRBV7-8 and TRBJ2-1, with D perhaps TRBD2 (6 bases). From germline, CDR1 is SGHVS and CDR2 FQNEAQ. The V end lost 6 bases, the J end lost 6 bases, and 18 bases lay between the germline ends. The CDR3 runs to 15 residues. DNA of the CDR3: TGTGCCAGCAGTCGCCCGGCGGGGACTCTCAATGAGCAGTTCTTC. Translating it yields CASSRPAGTLNEQFF.

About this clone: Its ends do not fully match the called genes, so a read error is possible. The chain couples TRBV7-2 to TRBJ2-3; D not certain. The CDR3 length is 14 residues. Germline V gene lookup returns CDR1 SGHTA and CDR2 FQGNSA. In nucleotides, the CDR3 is TGCGCCAGCAGCCAAGCTTCAAGGGCAGATACGCAGTATTTT. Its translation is CASSQASRADTQYF.